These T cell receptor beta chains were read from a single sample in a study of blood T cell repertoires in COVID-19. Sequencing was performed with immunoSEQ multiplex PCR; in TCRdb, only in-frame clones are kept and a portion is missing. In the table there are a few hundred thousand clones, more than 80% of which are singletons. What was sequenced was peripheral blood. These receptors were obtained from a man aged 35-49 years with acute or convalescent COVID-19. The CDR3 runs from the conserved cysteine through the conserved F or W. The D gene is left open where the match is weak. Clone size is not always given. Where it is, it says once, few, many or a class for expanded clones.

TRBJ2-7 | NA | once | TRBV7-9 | TGTGCCAGCAGCTTAGCTGGTGCCAGAACCTACGAGCAGTACTTC | CASSLAGARTYEQYF
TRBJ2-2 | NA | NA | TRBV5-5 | TGTGCCAGCAGCTTGGATCGGGGTGCCGGGGAGCTGTTTTTT | CASSLDRGAGELFF
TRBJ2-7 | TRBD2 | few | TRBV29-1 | TGCAGCGTCCTTAGCGGGAGGTCCCCCTACGAGCAGTACTTC | CSVLSGRSPYEQYF
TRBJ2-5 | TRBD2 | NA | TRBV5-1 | TGCGCCAGCAGCCCAGGAAGCGGGGGGGCACCCGAGACCCAGTACTTC | CASSPGSGGAPETQYF
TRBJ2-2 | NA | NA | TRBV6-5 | TGTGCCAGCCGCCCAACGGGGGGCCACGGGGAGCTGTTTTTT | CASRPTGGHGELFF
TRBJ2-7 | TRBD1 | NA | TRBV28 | TGTGCCAGCTCTAAAGACAGGGAGCAGTTGTCCTACGAGCAGTACTTC | CASSKDREQLSYEQYF
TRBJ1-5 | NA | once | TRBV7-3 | TGTGCCAGCAGCCTTTTGGCAGAGCCCCAGCATTTT | CASSLLAEPQHF
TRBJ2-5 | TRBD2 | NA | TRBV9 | TGTGCCAGCAGCGGCGGACTAGCGGGAGGACATATGAACCAAGAGACCCAGTACTTC | CASSGGLAGGHMNQETQYF
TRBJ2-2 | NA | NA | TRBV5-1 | TGCGCCAGCAGCCGACGACAGAAGCGCACCGGGGAGCTGTTTTTT | CASSRRQKRTGELFF
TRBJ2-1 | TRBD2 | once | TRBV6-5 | TGTGCCAGCAGTTATAGCGGGGGGTTCAATGAGCAGTTCTTC | CASSYSGGFNEQFF
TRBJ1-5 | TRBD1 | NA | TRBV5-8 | TGTGCCAGCAGCCCGGGACAGGGGTTAAATCAGCCCCAGCATTTT | CASSPGQGLNQPQHF
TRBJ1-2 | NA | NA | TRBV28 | TGTGCCAGCAGTTTATCTCCAGGGTCGGGCTATGGCTACACCTTC | CASSLSPGSGYGYTF
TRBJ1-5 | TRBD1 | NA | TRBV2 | TGTGCCAGCAGTGGGTGGGACAGGGGATTCAAGACCCAGCATTTT | CASSGWDRGFKTQHF
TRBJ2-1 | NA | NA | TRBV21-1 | TGTGCCAGCAGCACGGCAACTACCCAGTGCAGAGTTGATTACCGTTTTTGCACCTACAATGAGCAGTTCTTC | CASSTATTQCRVDYRFCTYNEQFF
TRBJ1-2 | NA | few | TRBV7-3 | TGTGCCAGCAGCTTAAACGCAGGGGACTATGGCTACACCTTC | CASSLNAGDYGYTF
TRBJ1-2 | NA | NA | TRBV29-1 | TGCAGCGTTGCCTCCTCTAGGGGCTACACCTTC | CSVASSRGYTF
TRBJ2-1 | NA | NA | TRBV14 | TGTGCCAGCAGCCCGGGACATCTTTCTTTGGGGTTCTTC | CASSPGHLSLGFF
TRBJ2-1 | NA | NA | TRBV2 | TGTGCCAGCAGGGCAAGGGACTCGGCCTACAATGAGCAGTTCTTC | CASRARDSAYNEQFF
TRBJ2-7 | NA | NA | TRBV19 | TGTGCCAGTAGTGCGCAAAACGAGCAGTACTTC | CASSAQNEQYF
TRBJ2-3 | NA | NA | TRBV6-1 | TGTGCCAGCAGTGAAAGGAGGCAACGCACAGATACGCAGTATTTT | CASSERRQRTDTQYF
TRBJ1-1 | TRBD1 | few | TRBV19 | TGTGCCAGTAGGAGGACAGGGGAGGTGGCTGAAGCTTTCTTT | CASRRTGEVAEAFF
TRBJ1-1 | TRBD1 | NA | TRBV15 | TGTGCCACCAGCAGAGCTCCTGGGACAGGCCGAATGAACACTGAAGCTTTCTTT | CATSRAPGTGRMNTEAFF
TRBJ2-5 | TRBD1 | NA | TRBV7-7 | TGTGCTAGCAGCTTGGACAGGGGTGTTGGCGAGACCCAGTACTTC | CASSLDRGVGETQYF
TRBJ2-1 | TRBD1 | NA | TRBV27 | TGTGCCAGCAGCCCGACAGGGGGTGACGAGCAGTTCTTC | CASSPTGGDEQFF
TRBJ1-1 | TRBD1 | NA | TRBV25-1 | TGTGCCAGCAGTTCGGACAGGGGGAACACTGAAGCTTTCTTT | CASSSDRGNTEAFF
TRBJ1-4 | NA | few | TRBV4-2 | TGTGCCAGCAGCAGTTGGGAGACAACTAATGAAAAACTGTTTTTT | CASSSWETTNEKLFF
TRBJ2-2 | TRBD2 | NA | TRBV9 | TGTGCCAGCAGCGTAGCAGGACTAGCGGGGACCGGGGAGCTGTTTTTT | CASSVAGLAGTGELFF
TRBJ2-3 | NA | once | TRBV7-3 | TGTGCCAGCAGCCGAAACCCGGGTCTTAGCACAGATACGCAGTATTTT | CASSRNPGLSTDTQYF
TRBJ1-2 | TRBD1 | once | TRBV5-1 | TGCGCCAGCAGCCCCGGACAGGGAGGGGGCTACACCTTC | CASSPGQGGGYTF
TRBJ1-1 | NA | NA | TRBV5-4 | TGTGCCAGCAGCTTGGAATACAGGTCGACTGAAGCTTTCTTT | CASSLEYRSTEAFF
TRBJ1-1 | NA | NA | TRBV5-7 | TGTGCCAGCAGCCGGGTGTGGAACACTGAAGCTTTCTTT | CASSRVWNTEAFF
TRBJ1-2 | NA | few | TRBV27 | TGTGCCAGCAGACACGGAACAGCGGAAAATGGCTACACCTTC | CASRHGTAENGYTF
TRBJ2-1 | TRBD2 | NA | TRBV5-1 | TGCGCCAGCAGCTTGGAAGGGGTGCGGGAGACTAGCAATGAGCAGTTCTTC | CASSLEGVRETSNEQFF
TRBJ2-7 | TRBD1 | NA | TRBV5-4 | TGTGCCAGCAGCGGACTATCGGGACAGGCCTACGAGCAGTACTTC | CASSGLSGQAYEQYF
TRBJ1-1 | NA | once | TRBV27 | TGTGCCAGCAGCGGCAACAGGGAAGCTTTCTTT | CASSGNREAFF
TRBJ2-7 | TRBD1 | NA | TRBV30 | TGTGCCTGGAGTGCGGACAGGGGGTCTTACGAGCAGTACTTC | CAWSADRGSYEQYF
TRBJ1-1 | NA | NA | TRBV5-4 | TGTGCCAGCAGCCACTCGAGCCAGCGTCTACCGTCTGCTGGAGCTTTCTTT | CASSHSSQRLPSAGAFF
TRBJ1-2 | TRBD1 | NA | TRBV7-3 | TGTGCCAGCAGCCGCGACGGGACAGAGAGTCGCACCTTC | CASSRDGTESRTF
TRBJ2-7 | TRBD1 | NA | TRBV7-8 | TGTGCCAGCAGCTTAGGACAGGGTAACGAGCAGTACTTC | CASSLGQGNEQYF
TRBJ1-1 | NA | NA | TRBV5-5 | TGTGCCAGCAGCTTAGAGGACACTGAAGCTTTCTTT | CASSLEDTEAFF
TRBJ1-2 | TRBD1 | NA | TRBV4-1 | TGCGCCAGCAGCCACCCGGGACAGGATGGCTACACCTTC | CASSHPGQDGYTF
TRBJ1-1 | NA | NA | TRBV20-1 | TGCAGTGCTGGTGAACTCCCCACCAACACTGAAGCTTTCTTT | CSAGELPTNTEAFF
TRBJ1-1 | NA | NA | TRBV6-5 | TGTGCCAGCAGTTACATACAGGGCCGAGGTGGCACTGAAGCTTTCTTT | CASSYIQGRGGTEAFF
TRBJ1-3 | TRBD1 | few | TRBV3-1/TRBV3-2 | TGTGCCAGCAGCCCGGACAGGGTAATCTCTGGAAACACCATATATTTT | CASSPDRVISGNTIYF
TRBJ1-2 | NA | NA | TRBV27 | TGTGCCAGCAGTTTATCCATATCGGGGGAGGGCTACACCTTC | CASSLSISGEGYTF
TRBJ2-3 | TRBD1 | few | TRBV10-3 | TGTGCCATCAGTGCTCCACAGGGGGCGGCACATCGAGATACGCAGTATTTT | CAISAPQGAAHRDTQYF
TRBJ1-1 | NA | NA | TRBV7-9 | TGTGCCAGCAGCTTGCCTAGTGAGACTGAAGCTTTCTTT | CASSLPSETEAFF
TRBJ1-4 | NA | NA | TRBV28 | TGTGCCAGCAGTTCTGGTGGACAGAAAGAAAAACTGTTTTTT | CASSSGGQKEKLFF
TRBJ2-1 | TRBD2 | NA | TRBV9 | TGTGCCAGCAGCGTAGGTGGCGGGAGGGCCAATGAGCAGTTCTTC | CASSVGGGRANEQFF
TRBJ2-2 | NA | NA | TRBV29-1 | TGCAGCGTAACGGGTGGCACCGGGGAGCTGTTTTTT | CSVTGGTGELFF
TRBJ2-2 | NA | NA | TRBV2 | TGTGCCAGCAGTGCGAGCCGGACCGGGGAGCTGTTTTTT | CASSASRTGELFF
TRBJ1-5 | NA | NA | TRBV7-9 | TGTGCCAGCAGCTTAAATCGAGATAGCAATCAGCCCCAGCATTTT | CASSLNRDSNQPQHF